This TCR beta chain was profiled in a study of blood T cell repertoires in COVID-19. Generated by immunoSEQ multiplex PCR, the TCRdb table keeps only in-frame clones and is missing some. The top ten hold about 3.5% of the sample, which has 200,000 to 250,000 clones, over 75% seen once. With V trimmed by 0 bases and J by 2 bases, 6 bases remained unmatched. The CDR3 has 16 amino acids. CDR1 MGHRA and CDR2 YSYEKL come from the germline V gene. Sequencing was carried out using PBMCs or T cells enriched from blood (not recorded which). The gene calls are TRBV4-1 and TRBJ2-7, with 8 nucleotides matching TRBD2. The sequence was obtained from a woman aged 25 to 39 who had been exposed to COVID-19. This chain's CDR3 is CASSQDELAGTYEQYF. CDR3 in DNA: TGCGCCAGCAGCCAAGACGAGTTAGCGGGGACCTACGAGCAGTACTTC.